The 25 T cell receptor beta chains presented below share a single source sample, sequenced in a study of T cell responses to AZD1222 COVID-19 vaccine (dated by TCRdb to 2020 to 2023). Library prep was done by the immunoSEQ multiplex PCR assay. TCRdb obtained this table from immuneACCESS and retained in-frame rearrangements with V and J assigned. These tables miss some clones; where compared with another copy, unresolved V genes account for less than half of the shortfall, and the remainder is unexplained. This sample holds about 68,000 clones; approximately 91% were observed only once. Clones ranked in the top ten supply 7.5% to 9% of the sample. Taken with the paper, the label for time point translates to: baseline before first vaccination. The source material was peripheral blood, sampled on day 0 of AZD1222 vaccination. These receptors all stem from an adult in good health.

The V and J genes are TRBV6-2 or TRBV6-3 and TRBJ2-7; no definite D call. This CDR3 has 11 amino acids. Between the trimmed V and J ends, which lost 5 bases and 2 bases, there was a span of 4 bases. Germline V CDR1 and CDR2: MNHEY, SVGEGT. The CDR3 loop reads CASSLTYEQYF. Written as DNA, the CDR3 is TGTGCCAGCAGTCTTACCTACGAGCAGTACTTC.

The CDR3 region is CASSLAELNTGELFF. The CDR3 DNA follows: TGTGCCAGCAGCTTAGCGGAACTGAACACCGGGGAGCTGTTTTTT. The chain carries TRBV7-2 and TRBJ2-2; D is unclear. Per the germline V gene, CDR1 is SGHTA and CDR2 is FQGNSA. The V and J ends lost 0 bases and 1 base respectively, with 6 bases between them. CDR3 size: 15 residues. The whole variable domain, filled in from reference TRBV7-2 and TRBJ2-2, reads GAGVSQSPSNKVTEKGKDVELRCDPISGHTALYWYRQSLGQGLEFLIYFQGNSAPDKSGLPSDRFSAERTGGSVSTLTIQRTQQEDSAVYLCASSLAELNTGELFFGEGSRLTVL.

The chain couples TRBV6-5 to TRBJ1-1, with 7 bases matching TRBD1. There are 14 residues in the CDR3. Germline values: CDR1 MNHEY, CDR2 SVGAGI. V was pared by 5 bases and J by 3 bases, with 6 bases of the junction left unmatched. This CDR3 reads CASSLQGRHTEAFF. CDR3 coding DNA: TGTGCCAGCAGTCTACAGGGGAGGCACACTGAAGCTTTCTTT.

The V and J genes are TRBV19 and TRBJ2-1; 11 bases fit TRBD2. This CDR3 is 17 amino acids long. Per germline, CDR1 LNHDA and CDR2 SQIVND (reference sequence). Trimming took 0 bases from V and 10 from J; bases not matched to a gene: 11. Here the CDR3 reads CASSIEVAGGPSGEQFF. CDR3 coding DNA: TGTGCCAGTAGTATAGAAGTAGCGGGAGGGCCCTCGGGGGAGCAGTTCTTC.

This chain links TRBV11-2 with TRBJ2-7; D not resolved. This CDR3 has 14 amino acids. The V end lost 3 bases, the J end lost 0 bases, and 9 bases lay between the germline ends. From germline, CDR1 is SGHAT and CDR2 FQNNGV. CDR3 sequence (DNA): TGTGCCAGCAGCTTCGGCTTTTCCTCCTACGAGCAGTACTTC. This codes for CASSFGFSSYEQYF.

This chain joins TRBV2 and TRBJ2-1; no reliable D call. Trimming cost V 5 bases and J 0 bases, with 17 bases left between them. The CDR3 has 17 residues. Germline-derived CDR1 and CDR2 are SNHLY and FYNNEI. CDR3 in amino acids: CASSRQSIINSYNEQFF. The DNA of the CDR3 is TGTGCCAGCAGTAGGCAGTCCATCATCAACTCCTACAATGAGCAGTTCTTC.

The chain employs TRBV10-3 and TRBJ2-3, with D unclear. This CDR3 comprises 17 residues. V lost 0 bases to trimming and J lost 5 bases, with 18 bases between them. CDR1 is ENHRY and CDR2 is SYGVKD in the germline V gene. CDR3 loop: CAISESKAPNTGDTQYF. The CDR3 bases are TGTGCCATCAGTGAGTCGAAGGCCCCAAACACGGGAGATACGCAGTATTTT.

The chain combines TRBV6-4 with TRBJ2-5; 8 nucleotides line up with TRBD2. The junction had 7 bases not matched to a gene; V was cut back by 2 bases and J by 5 bases. The CDR3 covers 15 residues. Germline V gene lookup returns CDR1 MRHNA and CDR2 SNTAGT. This chain's CDR3 is CASSDAGLVGETQYF. The DNA of the CDR3 is TGTGCCAGCAGTGACGCGGGACTAGTCGGGGAGACCCAGTACTTC.

This chain uses TRBV13 with TRBJ1-4, with D possibly matching TRBD1 (5 bases). Trimming cost V 5 bases and J 3 bases, with 13 bases left between them. The CDR3 consists of 15 residues. CDR1 and CDR2 from the germline V gene are PRHDT and FYEKMQ (reference sequence). CDR3 DNA: TGTGCCAGCAGCCCAAGCGGGGGATCTAATGAAAAACTGTTTTTT. Residues: CASSPSGGSNEKLFF. Using reference TRBV13 and TRBJ1-4 for the parts outside the CDR3, the full variable domain is AAGVIQSPRHLIKEKRETATLKCYPIPRHDTVYWYQQGPGQDPQFLISFYEKMQSDKGSIPDRFSAQQFSDYHSELNMSSLELGDSALYFCASSPSGGSNEKLFFGSGTQLSVL.

V usage is TRBV27 and J usage is TRBJ1-3; TRBD1 agrees at 8 bases. This CDR3 is built from 16 residues. The trim removed 2 bases at V and 1 base at J, leaving 4 bases unmatched. Germline CDR1 MNHEY, CDR2 SMNVEV (reference sequence). CDR3 loop: CASSLRQGTSGNTIYF. The CDR3 DNA reads TGTGCCAGCAGTTTAAGACAGGGGACTTCTGGAAACACCATATATTTT.

The V gene is TRBV5-1, the J gene TRBJ1-3; no definite D call. Per germline, CDR1 SGHRS and CDR2 YFSETQ. V lost 4 bases, J lost 0 bases, and 8 bases lay in between. The CDR3 loop spans 14 amino acids. CDR3 in DNA: TGCGCCAGCAGCCCGTCGGTCTCTGGAAACACCATATATTTT. Protein product: CASSPSVSGNTIYF.

V and J are TRBV28 and TRBJ1-2; 8 nucleotides agree with TRBD1. This CDR3 is 14 amino acids long. Germline assignment: CDR1 MDHEN and CDR2 SYDVKM. After removal of 5 bases from V and 6 bases from J, the junction contained 8 bases not matched to a gene. CDR3 protein: CASSLRTGRNGYTF. The CDR3 coding sequence is TGTGCCAGCAGTCTAAGGACAGGGAGGAATGGCTACACCTTC.

The table lists this clone with a count of one. This chain connects TRBV5-1 to TRBJ2-7, with D unclear. V gave up 4 bases and J gave up 2 bases, with 16 bases separating them. This CDR3 has 15 amino acids. Germline lookup yields CDR1 SGHRS and CDR2 YFSETQ. As DNA, the CDR3 is TGCGCCAGCAGCCCAACCTACGACTCAACCTACGAGCAGTACTTC. Residues: CASSPTYDSTYEQYF.

This sequence joins TRBV19 and TRBJ2-1; 7 bases agree with TRBD1. The CDR3 runs 17 residues. Germline lookup yields CDR1 LNHDA and CDR2 SQIVND (reference sequence). Unmatched junction bases numbered 8, after V lost 3 bases and J lost 0 bases. CDR3 residues: CASSITGTVSSYNEQFF. CDR3 in DNA: TGTGCCAGTAGTATTACCGGGACAGTGAGCTCCTACAATGAGCAGTTCTTC.

Ten or more counts support this clone. The chain recombines TRBV29-1 with TRBJ1-1, with 10 bases fitting TRBD1. With 5 bases clipped from V and 0 bases from J, the junction kept 6 bases outside the gene matches. The CDR3 spans 15 residues. Germline lookup yields CDR1 SQVTM and CDR2 ANQGSEA. The CDR3 nucleotides are TGCAGCGTTCGGACAGGGGGTTCGGTGAACACTGAAGCTTTCTTT. Its protein product is CSVRTGGSVNTEAFF.

The V call is TRBV2, the J call TRBJ2-3; tentative D call: TRBD2 (5 bases). V gave up 3 bases and J gave up 4 bases, with 14 bases separating them. This CDR3 region has 15 residues. Germline CDR1 SNHLY, CDR2 FYNNEI. This CDR3 reads CASSDPGSKADTQYF. The CDR3 bases are TGTGCCAGCAGTGATCCGGGGTCCAAAGCAGATACGCAGTATTTT.

This chain joins TRBV7-9 and TRBJ2-7; no clear D. Per the germline V gene, CDR1 is SEHNR and CDR2 is FQNEAQ (reference sequence). This CDR3 is 13 amino acids long. V lost 2 bases to trimming and J lost 4 bases, with 9 bases between them. The CDR3 reads CASSLSDGYEQYF. The CDR3 region has the DNA TGTGCCAGCAGCTTATCGGACGGTTACGAGCAGTACTTC.

This clone was observed once. The CDR3 DNA reads TGTGCCAGCAGTCCATCCCGTGGTAACTACGAGCAGTACTTC. Encoded protein: CASSPSRGNYEQYF. The V and J genes are TRBV27 and TRBJ2-7; D unresolved. CDR1 MNHEY and CDR2 SMNVEV come from the germline V gene (reference sequence). The CDR3 sequence is 14 residues long. With 5 bases removed from V and 3 bases from J, the gap between germline ends came to 14 bases.

The rearrangement links TRBV11-2 to TRBJ1-1; 7 nucleotides line up with TRBD1. Unmatched junction bases numbered 5, after V lost 2 bases and J lost 5 bases. CDR1 SGHAT and CDR2 FQNNGV come from the germline V gene. The CDR3 spans 14 residues. The CDR3 spells CASSLFTGDTEAFF. In DNA form, the CDR3 reads TGTGCCAGCAGCTTATTCACAGGGGATACTGAAGCTTTCTTT. The entire variable domain, with the rest obtained from reference TRBV11-2 and TRBJ1-1, is as follows: EAGVAQSPRYKIIEKRQSVAFWCNPISGHATLYWYQQILGQGPKLLIQFQNNGVVDDSQLPKDRFSAERLKGVDSTLKIQPAKLEDSAVYLCASSLFTGDTEAFFGQGTRLTVV.

The chain employs TRBV5-4 and TRBJ1-6, with 9 bases identical to TRBD1. Germline assignment: CDR1 SGHNT and CDR2 YYREEE (reference sequence). The CDR3 is 14 residues long. The trim removed 4 bases at V and 6 bases at J, leaving 2 bases unmatched. In nucleotides, the CDR3 is TGTGCCAGCAGCATGACAGGGGGTAATTCACCCCTCCACTTT. Protein product: CASSMTGGNSPLHF.

This sequence joins TRBV5-4 and TRBJ1-2; D gene unclear. CDR3 length: 12 residues. The germline V gene has CDR1 SGHNT and CDR2 YYREEE (reference sequence). V lost 1 base, J lost 7 bases, and 8 bases lay in between. The CDR3 reads CASSLPQTGYTF. In DNA form, the CDR3 reads TGTGCCAGCAGCTTGCCCCAGACTGGCTACACCTTC. Combining the CDR3 with reference TRBV5-4 and TRBJ1-2 gives the whole variable domain ETGVTQSPTHLIKTRGQQVTLRCSSQSGHNTVSWYQQALGQGPQFIFQYYREEENGRGNFPPRFSGLQFPNYSSELNVNALELDDSALYLCASSLPQTGYTFGSGTRLTVV.

The chain is built from TRBV7-9 and TRBJ2-2; 7 bases are shared with TRBD2. The CDR3 covers 16 residues. Germline V gene lookup returns CDR1 SEHNR and CDR2 FQNEAQ (reference sequence). V shed 1 base, J shed 4 bases, and the junction held 6 bases outside the gene matches. CDR3 sequence reads: CASSLGSSGPTGELFF. In DNA form, the CDR3 reads TGTGCCAGCAGCTTAGGTTCTAGCGGACCCACCGGGGAGCTGTTTTTT. Full variable domain (rest looked up from reference TRBV7-9 and TRBJ2-2): DTGVSQNPRHKITKRGQNVTFRCDPISEHNRLYWYRQTLGQGPEFLTYFQNEAQLEKSRLLSDRFSAERPKGSFSTLEIQRTEQGDSAMYLCASSLGSSGPTGELFFGEGSRLTVL.

The chain couples TRBV4-2 to TRBJ1-2; D possibly corresponds to TRBD1 (6 bases). Germline V gives CDR1 LGHNA, CDR2 YNFKEQ. The CDR3 sequence is 14 residues long. Trimming pared 0 bases from V and 4 bases from J, leaving 9 bases between. The CDR3 sequence: CASSQDDRLYGYTF. Written as DNA, the CDR3 is TGTGCCAGCAGCCAAGACGACAGGCTCTATGGCTACACCTTC.

This sequence joins TRBV15 and TRBJ2-2; TRBD1 matches at 9 bases. The ends lost 5 bases at V and 2 bases at J; junction bases unmatched: 9. The CDR3 spans 17 residues. The germline V gene encodes CDR1 LNHNV and CDR2 YYDKDF (reference sequence). The CDR3 DNA is TGTGCCACCAGCGGACGGGGGGACAGGGTAAACACCGGGGAGCTGTTTTTT. Its translation is CATSGRGDRVNTGELFF.

V usage is TRBV5-1 and J usage is TRBJ2-5; the match to TRBD1 covers 9 bases. The CDR3 covers 16 residues. The germline gives CDR1 SGHRS, CDR2 YFSETQ. V lost 5 bases, J lost 0 bases, and 8 bases stayed unmatched. The CDR3: CASRRDRVPYQETQYF. CDR3 nucleotide sequence: TGCGCCAGCAGGAGGGACAGGGTTCCTTACCAAGAGACCCAGTACTTC.